Here is one T cell receptor beta chain with its context. What it binds is not known. 60 Vbeta and 13 Jbeta primers were used in PCR. Measured with immunoSEQ multiplex PCR; TCRdb has only the in-frame clones, and not every one. Altogether roughly 79,000 clones are present, around 76% being singletons, with the ten largest covering about 6%. This sample was taken from a study of cytomegalovirus exposure and HLA in healthy donors. Study observations and caveats: Per a later analysis, about 15,000 TCR beta sequences showed association with HLA alleles at 0.05 false discovery rate.

CDR3 length: 15 residues. From germline, CDR1 is MNHNS and CDR2 SASEGT. Trimming took 1 base from V and 0 from J, leaving 7 bases between them. The TCR comes from a woman aged 45-60 years in good health and CMV-seropositive. Sequenced sample: PBMCs. The chain recombines TRBV6-1 with TRBJ2-1, with D perhaps matching TRBD1 (5 bases). The DNA of the CDR3 is TGTGCCAGCAGTGAAGACAGGAGCTCCTACAATGAGCAGTTCTTC. This encodes CASSEDRSSYNEQFF.